This note documents a single T cell receptor (beta chain) sequence. The data belong to a study of blood T cell repertoires in COVID-19. Study-wide background: The United States, Italy and Spain were the sources of the acute and convalescent COVID-19 samples. PBMCs, B-cell-depleted T cells, or T cells were the source of the cDNA or gDNA that made up the material.

Clones were sequenced by immunoSEQ multiplex PCR, and TCRdb holds only the in-frame ones, with some missing. The sample includes tens of thousands of clones, approximately 80% of them seen just once. With V trimmed by 6 bases and J by 4 bases, 8 bases remained unmatched. Germline-derived CDR1 and CDR2 are MNHEY and SVGAGI. This CDR3 has 15 residues. Seattle patient enrollment occurred during active infection, with longitudinal follow-up thereafter. This receptor was taken from a man aged 80 or over with COVID-19, enrolled during active disease. The sequenced sample was peripheral blood. The rearrangement uses TRBV6-5 and TRBJ1-2; TRBD1 matches at 10 bases. CDR3: CASSRGQGEGYGYTF. The CDR3 DNA reads TGTGCCAGCAGCCGCGGACAGGGGGAAGGCTATGGCTACACCTTC.